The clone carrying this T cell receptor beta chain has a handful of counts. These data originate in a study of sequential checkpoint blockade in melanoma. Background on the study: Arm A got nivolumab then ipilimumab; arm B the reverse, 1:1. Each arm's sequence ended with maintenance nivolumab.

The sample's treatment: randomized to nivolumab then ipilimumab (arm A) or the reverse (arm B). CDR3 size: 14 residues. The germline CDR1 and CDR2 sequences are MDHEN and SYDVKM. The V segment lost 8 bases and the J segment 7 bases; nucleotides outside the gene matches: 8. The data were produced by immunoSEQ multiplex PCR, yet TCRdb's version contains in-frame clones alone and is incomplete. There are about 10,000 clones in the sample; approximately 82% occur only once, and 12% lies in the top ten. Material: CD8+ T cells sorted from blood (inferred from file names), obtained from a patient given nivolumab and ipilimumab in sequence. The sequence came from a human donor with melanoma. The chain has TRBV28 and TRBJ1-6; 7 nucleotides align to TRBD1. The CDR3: CASARGDSNSPLHF. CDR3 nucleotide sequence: TGTGCCAGCGCCAGGGGGGATTCCAATTCACCCCTCCACTTT.